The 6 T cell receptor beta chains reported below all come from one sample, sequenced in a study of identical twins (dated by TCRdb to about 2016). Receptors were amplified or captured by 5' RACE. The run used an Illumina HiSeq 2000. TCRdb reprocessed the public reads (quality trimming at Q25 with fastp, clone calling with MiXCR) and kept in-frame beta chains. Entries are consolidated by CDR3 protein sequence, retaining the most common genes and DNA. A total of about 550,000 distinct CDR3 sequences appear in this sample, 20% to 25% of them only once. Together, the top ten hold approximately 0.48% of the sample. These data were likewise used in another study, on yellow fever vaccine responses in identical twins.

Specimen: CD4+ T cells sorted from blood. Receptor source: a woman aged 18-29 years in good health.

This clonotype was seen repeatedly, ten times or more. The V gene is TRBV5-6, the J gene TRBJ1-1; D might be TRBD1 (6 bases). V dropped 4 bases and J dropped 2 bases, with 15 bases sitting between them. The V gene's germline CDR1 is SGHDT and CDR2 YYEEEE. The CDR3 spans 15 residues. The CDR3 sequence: CASSPAGGGNTEAFF. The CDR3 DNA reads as TGTGCCAGCAGCCCCGCGGGGGGCGGAAACACTGAAGCTTTCTTT. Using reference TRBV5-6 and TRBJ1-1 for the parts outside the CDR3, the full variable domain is DAGVTQSPTHLIKTRGQQVTLRCSPKSGHDTVSWYQQALGQGPQFIFQYYEEEERQRGNFPDRFSGHQFPNYSSELNVNALLLGDSALYLCASSPAGGGNTEAFFGQGTRLTVV.

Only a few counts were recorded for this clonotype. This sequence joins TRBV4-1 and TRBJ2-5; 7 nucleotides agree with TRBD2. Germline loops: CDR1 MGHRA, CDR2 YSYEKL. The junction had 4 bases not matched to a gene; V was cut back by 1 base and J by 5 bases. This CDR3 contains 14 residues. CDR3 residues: CASSQVAAGETQYF. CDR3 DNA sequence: TGCGCCAGCAGCCAAGTGGCAGCGGGGGAGACCCAGTACTTC.

In nucleotides, the CDR3 is TGTGCCAGCAGTGGACAGGGGCTTCTCTCCGGGGAGCTGTTTTTT. It yields the protein CASSGQGLLSGELFF. V is TRBV2 and J is TRBJ2-2, with TRBD1 matching over 8 bases. The CDR3 is 15 residues long. Germline lookup yields CDR1 SNHLY and CDR2 FYNNEI. Trimming cost V 4 bases and J 6 bases; bases outside gene matches: 7.

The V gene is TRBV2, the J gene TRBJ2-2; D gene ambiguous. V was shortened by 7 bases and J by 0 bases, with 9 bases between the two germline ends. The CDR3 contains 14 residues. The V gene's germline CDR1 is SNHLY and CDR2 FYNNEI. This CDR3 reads CASKDHSNTGELFF. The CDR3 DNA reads TGTGCCAGCAAGGACCATTCGAACACCGGGGAGCTGTTTTTT.

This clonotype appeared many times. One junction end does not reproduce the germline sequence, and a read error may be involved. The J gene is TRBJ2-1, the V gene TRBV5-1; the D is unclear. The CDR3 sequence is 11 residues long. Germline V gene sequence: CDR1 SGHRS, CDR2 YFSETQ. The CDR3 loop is CASSLGHEQFF. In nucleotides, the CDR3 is TGTGCCAGCAGTTTAGGACATGAGCAGTTCTTC.

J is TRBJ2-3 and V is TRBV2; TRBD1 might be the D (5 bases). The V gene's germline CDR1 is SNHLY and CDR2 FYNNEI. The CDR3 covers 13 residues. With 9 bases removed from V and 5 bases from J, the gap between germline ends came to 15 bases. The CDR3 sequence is CASRKGFIDTQYF. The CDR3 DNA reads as TGTGCCAGTCGGAAGGGGTTTATAGATACGCAGTATTTT.